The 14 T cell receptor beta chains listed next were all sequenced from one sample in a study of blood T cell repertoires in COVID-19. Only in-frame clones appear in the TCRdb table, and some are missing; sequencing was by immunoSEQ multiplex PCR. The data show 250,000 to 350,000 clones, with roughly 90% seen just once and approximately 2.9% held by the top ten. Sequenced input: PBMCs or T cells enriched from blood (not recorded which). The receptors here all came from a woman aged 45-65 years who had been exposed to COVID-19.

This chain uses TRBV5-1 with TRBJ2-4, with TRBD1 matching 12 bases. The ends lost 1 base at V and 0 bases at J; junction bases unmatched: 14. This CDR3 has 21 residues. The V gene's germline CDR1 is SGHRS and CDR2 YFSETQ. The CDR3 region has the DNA TGCGCCAGCAGCTTGTCCTTTAGGGGACAGGGGGCATTTCTAGCCAAAAACATTCAGTACTTC. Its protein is CASSLSFRGQGAFLAKNIQYF.

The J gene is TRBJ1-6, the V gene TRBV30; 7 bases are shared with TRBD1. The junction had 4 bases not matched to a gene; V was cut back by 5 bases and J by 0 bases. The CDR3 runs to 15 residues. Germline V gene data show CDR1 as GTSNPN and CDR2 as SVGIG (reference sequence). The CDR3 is CAWGSGGSYNSPLHF. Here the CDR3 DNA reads TGTGCCTGGGGGTCAGGGGGCTCCTATAATTCACCCCTCCACTTT.

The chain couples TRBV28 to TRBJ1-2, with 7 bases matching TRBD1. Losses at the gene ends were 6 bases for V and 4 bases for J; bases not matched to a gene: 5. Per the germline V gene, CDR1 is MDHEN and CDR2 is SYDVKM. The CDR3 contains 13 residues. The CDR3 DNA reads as TGTGCCAGCAGACCCGGGACAGTCTATGGCTACACCTTC. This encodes CASRPGTVYGYTF.

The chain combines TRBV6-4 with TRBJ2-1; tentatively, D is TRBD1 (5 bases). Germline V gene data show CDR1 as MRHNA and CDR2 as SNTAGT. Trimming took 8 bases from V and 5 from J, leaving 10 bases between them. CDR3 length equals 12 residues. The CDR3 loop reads CASLKTDNEQFF. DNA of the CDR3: TGTGCCAGCCTTAAGACAGACAATGAGCAGTTCTTC.

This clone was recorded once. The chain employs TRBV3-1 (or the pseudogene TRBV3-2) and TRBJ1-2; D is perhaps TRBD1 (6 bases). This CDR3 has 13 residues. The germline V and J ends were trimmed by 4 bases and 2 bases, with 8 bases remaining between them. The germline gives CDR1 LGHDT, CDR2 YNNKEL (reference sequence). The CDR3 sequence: CASSLDRNYGYTF. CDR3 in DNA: TGTGCCAGCAGCCTCGACAGGAACTATGGCTACACCTTC.

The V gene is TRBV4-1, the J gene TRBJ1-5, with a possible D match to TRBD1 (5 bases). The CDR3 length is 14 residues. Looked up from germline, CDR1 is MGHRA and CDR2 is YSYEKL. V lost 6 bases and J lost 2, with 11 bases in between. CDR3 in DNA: TGCGCCAGCAGAGGCCAGGGCGGCAATCAGCCCCAGCATTTT. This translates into CASRGQGGNQPQHF.

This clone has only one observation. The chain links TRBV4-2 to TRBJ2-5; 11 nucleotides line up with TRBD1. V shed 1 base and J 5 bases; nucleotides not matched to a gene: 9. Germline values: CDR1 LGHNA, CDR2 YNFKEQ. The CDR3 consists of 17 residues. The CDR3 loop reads CASSQGLGQGEGETQYF. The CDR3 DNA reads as TGTGCCAGCAGCCAAGGACTGGGACAGGGGGAAGGGGAGACCCAGTACTTC.

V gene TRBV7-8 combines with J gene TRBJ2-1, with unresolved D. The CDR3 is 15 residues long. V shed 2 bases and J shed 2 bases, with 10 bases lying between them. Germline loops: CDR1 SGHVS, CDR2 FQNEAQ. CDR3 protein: CASSLLDLAYNEQFF. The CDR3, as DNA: TGTGCCAGCAGCTTATTAGATCTCGCCTACAATGAGCAGTTCTTC. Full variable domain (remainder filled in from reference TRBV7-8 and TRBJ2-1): GAGVSQSPRYKVAKRGQDVALRCDPISGHVSLFWYQQALGQGPEFLTYFQNEAQLDKSGLPSDRFFAERPEGSVSTLKIQRTQQEDSAVYLCASSLLDLAYNEQFFGPGTRLTVL.

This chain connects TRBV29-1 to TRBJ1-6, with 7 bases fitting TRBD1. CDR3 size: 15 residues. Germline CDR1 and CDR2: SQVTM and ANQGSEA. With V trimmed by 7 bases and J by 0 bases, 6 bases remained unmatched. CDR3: CSAAQGSSYNSPLHF. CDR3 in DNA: TGCAGCGCCGCACAGGGGAGCTCCTATAATTCACCCCTCCACTTT.

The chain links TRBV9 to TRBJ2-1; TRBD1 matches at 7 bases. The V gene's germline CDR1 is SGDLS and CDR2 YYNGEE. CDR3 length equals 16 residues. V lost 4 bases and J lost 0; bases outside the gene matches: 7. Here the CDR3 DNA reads TGTGCCAGCAGCCCTCCGGGACAGAGCTCCTACAATGAGCAGTTCTTC. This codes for CASSPPGQSSYNEQFF.

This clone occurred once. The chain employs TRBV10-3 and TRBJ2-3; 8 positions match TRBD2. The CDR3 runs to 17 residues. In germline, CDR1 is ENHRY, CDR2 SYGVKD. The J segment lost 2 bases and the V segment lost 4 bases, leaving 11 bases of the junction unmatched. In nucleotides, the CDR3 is TGTGCCATCAGTGGGGCGGGGGGTCTGGCTCACACAGATACGCAGTATTTT. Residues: CAISGAGGLAHTDTQYF.

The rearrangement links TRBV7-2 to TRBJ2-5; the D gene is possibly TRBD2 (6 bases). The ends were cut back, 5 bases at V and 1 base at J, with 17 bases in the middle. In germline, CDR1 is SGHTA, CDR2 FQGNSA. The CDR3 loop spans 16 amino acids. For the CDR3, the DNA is TGTGCCAGCAGCCTTCTCCTCGGGACTCTCCAAGAGACCCAGTACTTC. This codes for CASSLLLGTLQETQYF.

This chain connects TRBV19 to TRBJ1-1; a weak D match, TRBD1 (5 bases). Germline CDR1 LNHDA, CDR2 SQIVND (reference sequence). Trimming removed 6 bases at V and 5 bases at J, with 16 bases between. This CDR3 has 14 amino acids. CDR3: CASRLSGGETEAFF. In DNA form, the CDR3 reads TGTGCCAGTAGGCTTTCAGGAGGGGAAACTGAAGCTTTCTTT.

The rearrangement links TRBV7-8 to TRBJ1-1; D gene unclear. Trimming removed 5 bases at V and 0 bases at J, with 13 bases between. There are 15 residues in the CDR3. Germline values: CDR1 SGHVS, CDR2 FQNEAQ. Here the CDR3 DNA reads TGTGCCAGCAGCACGCCCGGGATTATGAACACTGAAGCTTTCTTT. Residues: CASSTPGIMNTEAFF.